These 32 T cell receptor beta chains came from one sample sequenced in a study of graft-versus-host responses after intestinal transplantation. Their specific antigens are unknown. Sequenced by immunoSEQ multiplex PCR; TCRdb stores in-frame clones only, minus some. The sample shows more than 90,000 clones, 85% to 95% of them seen only once. Here the sequenced sample was unstimulated CD8+ T cells sorted from spleen or lymph node cells, taken before transplant. The receptors derive from a human donor who was the organ donor for an intestinal transplant.

The V and J genes are TRBV30 and TRBJ2-7, with D maybe TRBD1 (5 bases). Between the trimmed V and J ends, which lost 5 bases and 4 bases, there was a span of 12 bases. Germline CDR1 is GTSNPN and CDR2 is SVGIG (reference sequence). CDR3 length equals 12 residues. Written as DNA, the CDR3 is TGTGCCTGGGGTCTAGGGGTATACGAGCAGTACTTC. Protein sequence: CAWGLGVYEQYF.

CDR3 coding DNA: TGTGCCAGCAGCCAGGGGTATACGCAGTATTTT. Translated: CASSQGYTQYF. The chain links TRBV7-2 to TRBJ2-3; D perhaps matches TRBD1 (6 bases). Germline CDR1 is SGHTA and CDR2 is FQGNSA. Trimming pared 5 bases from V and 7 bases from J, leaving 7 bases between. The CDR3 totals 11 residues.

The rearrangement uses TRBV15 and TRBJ2-5, with D perhaps matching TRBD1 (5 bases). The CDR3 totals 16 residues. V was shortened by 0 bases and J by 5 bases, with 16 bases between the two germline ends. Germline CDR1 is LNHNV and CDR2 is YYDKDF (reference sequence). The CDR3 protein is CATSRDPTGFEETQYF. Written as DNA, the CDR3 is TGTGCCACCAGCAGAGATCCCACAGGATTTGAGGAGACCCAGTACTTC.

The chain carries TRBV28 and TRBJ2-3; tentatively, D is TRBD2 (6 bases). V dropped 2 bases and J dropped 1 base, with 10 bases sitting between them. Germline CDR1 MDHEN, CDR2 SYDVKM. The length of the CDR3 is 15 residues. The CDR3 coding sequence is TGTGCCAGCAGTTTAGGGGGGAGCGGCACAGATACGCAGTATTTT. Its translation: CASSLGGSGTDTQYF.

This chain uses TRBV7-2 with TRBJ2-6; D is ambiguous. Germline V lookup: CDR1 SGHTA, CDR2 FQGNSA. The CDR3 loop spans 15 amino acids. V was clipped by 3 bases and J by 0 bases, with 6 bases between them. As DNA, the CDR3 is TGTGCCAGCAGCTTCGGTAGCTCTGGGGCCAACGTCCTGACTTTC. Its translation: CASSFGSSGANVLTF.

The chain couples TRBV7-9 to TRBJ1-2; D remains unclear. The CDR3 loop spans 13 amino acids. V was cut by 9 bases and J by 2 bases, with 13 bases left in between. The germline V gene encodes CDR1 SEHNR and CDR2 FQNEAQ (reference sequence). CDR3 nucleotides: TGTGCCAGTGGATTACGGCCCAACTATGGCTACACCTTC. Translating gives CASGLRPNYGYTF.

Note on this clone: This sample includes further DNA sequences coding for the same CDR3. This sequence joins TRBV6-5 and TRBJ1-1, with TRBD1 matching 7 bases. Looked up from germline, CDR1 is MNHEY and CDR2 is SVGAGI. V gave up 3 bases and J gave up 1 base; unmatched junction bases: 5. The CDR3 is 15 residues long. The CDR3 coding sequence is TGTGCCAGCAGTTATAGTACAGGGGCGAACACTGAAGCTTTCTTT. Translating gives CASSYSTGANTEAFF.

The chain recombines TRBV9 with TRBJ2-7; TRBD2 matches 9 bases. J lost 4 bases, V lost 0 bases, and 5 bases had no gene match. This CDR3 comprises 15 residues. Germline CDR1 reads SGDLS; CDR2 reads YYNGEE. This CDR3 reads CASSVGSGRSYEQYF. CDR3 nucleotides: TGTGCCAGCAGCGTAGGAAGCGGGAGGTCTTACGAGCAGTACTTC.

This chain joins TRBV28 and TRBJ2-7; 9 bases are shared with TRBD1. Looked up from germline, CDR1 is MDHEN and CDR2 is SYDVKM. The CDR3 consists of 15 residues. J was trimmed by 3 bases and V by 5 bases; bases with no gene match: 8. CDR3 in amino acids: CASSPLPGQGYEQYF. As DNA, the CDR3 is TGTGCCAGCAGTCCGTTACCGGGACAGGGCTACGAGCAGTACTTC. Supplemented by reference TRBV28 and TRBJ2-7, the full variable domain reads DVKVTQSSRYLVKRTGEKVFLECVQDMDHENMFWYRQDPGLGLRLIYFSYDVKMKEKGDIPEGYSVSREKKERFSLILESASTNQTSMYLCASSPLPGQGYEQYFGPGTRLTVT.

V is TRBV21-1 and J is TRBJ2-5; the table's TRBD1 call for D was not verified on the DNA. TRBV21-1 is described as a pseudogene. The CDR3 has 14 residues. The CDR3 bases are TGTGCCAGCAGCGACGACAGACTCCAAGAGACCCAGTACTTC. Encoded protein: CASSDDRLQETQYF.

This clone was counted only a few times. The gene calls are TRBV27 and TRBJ2-7; TRBD1 agrees at 8 bases. The CDR3 is 14 amino acids. Trimming cost V 0 bases and J 2 bases; bases outside gene matches: 0. The germline V gene encodes CDR1 MNHEY and CDR2 SMNVEV (reference sequence). The CDR3 region is CASSLSGQAYEQYF. DNA of the CDR3: TGTGCCAGCAGTTTATCGGGACAGGCCTACGAGCAGTACTTC.

Points on this clone: Sequence at one end of the junction differs from germline and may be a read error. The chain has TRBV7-2 and TRBJ2-6; D is possibly TRBD1 or TRBD2 (5 bases each). The germline CDR1 and CDR2 sequences are SGHTA and FQGNSA. This CDR3 contains 16 residues. In nucleotides, the CDR3 is TGTGCCAGCAGCCGAGGGCCTTACTCTGGGGCCAACATCCTGACTTTC. Encoded protein: CASSRGPYSGANILTF.

The CDR3 DNA sequence: TGTGCCATCAGTCCACTCCCAGAGACTAGCGGAAACAATGAGCAGTTCTTC. It encodes CAISPLPETSGNNEQFF. The chain employs TRBV10-3 and TRBJ2-1; 9 bases are a match to TRBD2. V was clipped by 5 bases and J by 5 bases; unmatched bases: 13. CDR3 length: 17 amino acids. Germline loops: CDR1 ENHRY, CDR2 SYGVKD.

The chain is built from TRBV27 and TRBJ2-1; D is possibly TRBD1 (6 bases). CDR1 is MNHEY, CDR2 SMNVEV, per germline (reference sequence). V was pared by 6 bases and J by 8 bases, with 20 bases between. This CDR3 is 15 amino acids long. The DNA of the CDR3 is TGTGCCAGCAGCCACCTTTGGGGGCCCACGGATGAGCAGTTCTTC. Residues: CASSHLWGPTDEQFF.

The table lists this clone with a few counts. The chain links TRBV7-2 to TRBJ2-7; D unresolved. The germline V gene encodes CDR1 SGHTA and CDR2 FQGNSA. The CDR3 runs to 13 residues. V was trimmed by 3 bases and J by 3 bases, leaving 9 bases between them. Here the CDR3 DNA reads TGTGCCAGCAGCTTTTTCTTGGGCTACGAGCAGTACTTC. This translates into CASSFFLGYEQYF. The whole variable domain, remainder taken from reference TRBV7-2 and TRBJ2-7, is GAGVSQSPSNKVTEKGKDVELRCDPISGHTALYWYRQSLGQGLEFLIYFQGNSAPDKSGLPSDRFSAERTGGSVSTLTIQRTQQEDSAVYLCASSFFLGYEQYFGPGTRLTVT.

This rearrangement joins TRBV10-1 to TRBJ2-7, with D uncertain. Germline V lookup: CDR1 WNHNN, CDR2 SYGVQD (reference sequence). This CDR3 is built from 14 residues. V dropped 1 base and J dropped 2 bases, with 9 bases sitting between them. The DNA of the CDR3 is TGCGCCAGCAGTGAGTTAACAGAGCCCTACGAGCAGTACTTC. It yields the protein CASSELTEPYEQYF.

This chain uses TRBV11-2 with TRBJ2-7; TRBD2 aligns across 9 bases. This CDR3 spans 14 amino acids. J lost 3 bases, V lost 0 bases, and 0 bases had no gene match. The germline V gene has CDR1 SGHAT and CDR2 FQNNGV. Written as DNA, the CDR3 is TGTGCCAGCAGCTTAGAAGCGGGGGGCTACGAGCAGTACTTC. This translates into CASSLEAGGYEQYF.

The J gene is TRBJ1-1, the V gene TRBV27; 11 bases are a match to TRBD1. The CDR3 runs to 12 residues. Germline values: CDR1 MNHEY, CDR2 SMNVEV (reference sequence). Trimming removed 5 bases from V and 10 bases from J; junction bases left unmatched: 3. CDR3 nucleotides: TGTGCCAGCAGTGCCGGGACAGGGGGAGCTTTCTTT. Encoded protein: CASSAGTGGAFF.

This chain uses TRBV21-1 with TRBJ1-2. TRBV21-1 is an annotated pseudogene. This CDR3 region has 14 residues. CDR3 residues: CASSKGVTVHGYTF. DNA for the CDR3: TGTGCCAGCAGCAAAGGGGTGACGGTCCATGGCTACACCTTC.

The rearrangement uses TRBV19 and TRBJ2-1; 11 bases match TRBD1. The CDR3 extends over 15 amino acids. CDR1 and CDR2 from the germline V gene are LNHDA and SQIVND (reference sequence). After removal of 3 bases from V and 3 bases from J, the junction contained 1 base not matched to a gene. The chain's CDR3 is CASSMGTGGYNEQFF. In DNA form, the CDR3 reads TGTGCCAGTAGTATGGGGACAGGGGGCTACAATGAGCAGTTCTTC.

CDR3 DNA: TGTGCCAGCAGCTTACCTAGCGGGGGTGAGCAGTTCTTC. This sequence encodes CASSLPSGGEQFF. The chain links TRBV13 to TRBJ2-1; 10 bases line up with TRBD2. The CDR3 consists of 13 residues. The trim removed 2 bases at V and 9 bases at J, leaving 1 base unmatched. Germline CDR1 and CDR2: PRHDT and FYEKMQ (reference sequence). The full variable domain, with the rest looked up from reference TRBV13 and TRBJ2-1, is AAGVIQSPRHLIKEKRETATLKCYPIPRHDTVYWYQQGPGQDPQFLISFYEKMQSDKGSIPDRFSAQQFSDYHSELNMSSLELGDSALYFCASSLPSGGEQFFGPGTRLTVL.

The V call is TRBV5-1, the J call TRBJ1-4; 9 bases are shared with TRBD1. This CDR3 contains 16 residues. Germline V gene data show CDR1 as SGHRS and CDR2 as YFSETQ. Trimming cost V 4 bases and J 8 bases; bases outside gene matches: 12. The CDR3 coding sequence is TGCGCCAGCAGCGGAGCCCCGACAGGGGGGGGCGAAAAACTGTTTTTT. Translation: CASSGAPTGGGEKLFF.

The chain couples TRBV27 to TRBJ2-7; D not resolved. The germline V gene encodes CDR1 MNHEY and CDR2 SMNVEV (reference sequence). V was shortened by 0 bases and J by 5 bases, with 8 bases between the two germline ends. This CDR3 region has 13 residues. DNA of the CDR3: TGTGCCAGCAGTTTATCGGGGTATCACGAGCAGTACTTC. Its translation: CASSLSGYHEQYF.

The chain recombines TRBV4-1 with TRBJ2-7, with D possibly matching TRBD2 (6 bases). This CDR3 comprises 15 residues. The ends were cut back, 0 bases at V and 3 bases at J, with 12 bases in the middle. Germline CDR1 is MGHRA and CDR2 is YSYEKL. CDR3 DNA: TGCGCCAGCAGCCAAGAAGGGACTTCCCTCTACGAGCAGTACTTC. As protein: CASSQEGTSLYEQYF.

This chain uses TRBV25-1 with TRBJ2-5; D is unresolved. Trimming removed 2 bases at V and 5 bases at J, with 12 bases between. Germline V gives CDR1 MGHDK, CDR2 SYGVNS. The CDR3 is 14 residues long. The CDR3 loop reads CASSEMTGYETQYF. The CDR3 nucleotides are TGTGCCAGCAGTGAAATGACCGGTTATGAGACCCAGTACTTC.

V usage is TRBV11-1 and J usage is TRBJ2-1; D unresolved. Germline CDR1 SGHAT, CDR2 FQDESV (reference sequence). The CDR3 has 12 amino acids. V shed 4 bases and J shed 0 bases, with 1 base lying between them. This CDR3 is CASSYSYNEQFF. CDR3 nucleotide sequence: TGTGCCAGCAGCTACTCCTACAATGAGCAGTTCTTC.

In DNA, the CDR3 is TGTGCCAGCAGCTTAGCGGGGGAGCAGTTCTTC. It specifies CASSLAGEQFF. The chain couples TRBV5-6 to TRBJ2-1, with 7 nucleotides matching TRBD2. CDR3 length: 11 residues. The V gene's germline CDR1 is SGHDT and CDR2 YYEEEE. With V trimmed by 2 bases and J by 10 bases, 0 bases remained unmatched.

The V call is TRBV19, the J call TRBJ2-3, with 15 bases fitting TRBD2. The V segment lost 5 bases and the J segment 9 bases; nucleotides outside the gene matches: 12. There are 17 residues in the CDR3. Germline V gene data show CDR1 as LNHDA and CDR2 as SQIVND (reference sequence). CDR3 sequence reads: CASSEGLAGGPLGTQYF. For the CDR3, the DNA is TGTGCCAGTAGTGAAGGACTAGCGGGAGGGCCATTAGGGACGCAGTATTTT.

The J gene is TRBJ1-1, the V gene TRBV5-6, with D unclear. This CDR3 spans 11 amino acids. Germline CDR1 reads SGHDT; CDR2 reads YYEEEE. V was clipped by 0 bases and J by 9 bases, with 6 bases between them. The CDR3 loop is CASSLGQQAFF. The CDR3 nucleotides read TGTGCCAGCAGCTTGGGTCAACAAGCTTTCTTT.

This rearrangement joins TRBV27 to TRBJ2-2; no definite D call. CDR1 and CDR2 (germline): MNHEY, SMNVEV (reference sequence). Trimming pared 3 bases from V and 5 bases from J, leaving 7 bases between. CDR3 length: 13 residues. The CDR3 sequence is CASSLSMTGELFF. CDR3 DNA: TGTGCCAGCAGTTTGTCGATGACCGGGGAGCTGTTTTTT.

The gene calls are TRBV6-1 and TRBJ2-5; maybe TRBD1 (5 bases). Looked up from germline, CDR1 is MNHNS and CDR2 is SASEGT. Trimming shortened V by 4 bases and J by 3 bases, and 12 bases separated the two germline ends. The CDR3 sequence is 14 residues long. CDR3 amino acids: CASSVFRVEETQYF. DNA for the CDR3: TGTGCCAGCAGTGTTTTCAGGGTGGAAGAGACCCAGTACTTC.

V usage is TRBV9 and J usage is TRBJ1-1; D is unresolved. Trimming removed 0 bases from V and 2 bases from J, with 11 bases in between. Germline CDR1 and CDR2: SGDLS and YYNGEE. This CDR3 has 15 residues. CDR3 sequence (DNA): TGTGCCAGCAGCGTAGGGACGGCTGCAAACACTGAAGCTTTCTTT. This encodes CASSVGTAANTEAFF.